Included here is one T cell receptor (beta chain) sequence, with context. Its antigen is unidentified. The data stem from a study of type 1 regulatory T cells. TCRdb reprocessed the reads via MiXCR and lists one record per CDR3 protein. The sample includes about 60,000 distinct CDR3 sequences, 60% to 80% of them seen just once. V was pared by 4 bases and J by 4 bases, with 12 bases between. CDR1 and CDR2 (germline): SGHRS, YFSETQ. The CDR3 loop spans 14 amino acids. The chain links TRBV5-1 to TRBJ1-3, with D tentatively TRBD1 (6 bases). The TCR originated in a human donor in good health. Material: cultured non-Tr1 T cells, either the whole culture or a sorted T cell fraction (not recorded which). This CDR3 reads CASSVQGLGNTIYF. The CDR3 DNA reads TGCGCCAGCAGCGTACAGGGTCTGGGAAACACCATATATTTT. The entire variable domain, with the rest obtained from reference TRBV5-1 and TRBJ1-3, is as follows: KAGVTQTPRYLIKTRGQQVTLSCSPISGHRSVSWYQQTPGQGLQFLFEYFSETQRNKGNFPGRFSGRQFSNSRSEMNVSTLELGDSALYLCASSVQGLGNTIYFGEGSWLTVV.